Listed here is a single T cell receptor (beta chain). In its sample, this clonotype was seen many times. It has no known antigen specificity. Base-call qualities are not available, and no considerably larger clone is one nucleotide away. The data originate from a study of T-cell reconstitution after alpha-beta-depleted transplantation in children listed by TCRdb under 2016. Turning to the overall study: T-cell immune reconstitution after TCRalphabeta/CD19-depleted allogeneic hematopoietic cell transplantation in children was quantitatively tracked in the study by means of TCR repertoire profiling.

Libraries came from PCR. Sequencing was carried out with an Illumina HiSeq 2500. To normalize quantification of the TCRbeta repertoire, the TCR libraries were built with molecular barcoding that relied on unique molecular identifiers. In-frame beta chains were kept once TCRdb had trimmed the public reads at Q25 with fastp and called clones with MiXCR. Entries are consolidated by CDR3 protein sequence, retaining the most common genes and DNA. For this sample there are approximately 490,000 distinct CDR3 sequences; about 10% appear just once. The ten top clones hold about 2% of the sample. What the authors observed across the whole study: The apparently early alphabetaT-cell count recovery about two months after transplant was reportedly dependent on only several hundred rapidly expanded clones derived from non-depleted graft cells. Over subsequent months, a decline in hyperexpanded clone frequencies was noted, and after one year, T-cell counts and TCRbeta diversity were mostly ascribed to newly produced T cells. In some patients, high TCRbeta diversity at day 60 was attributed to recipient T cells and intrathymic progenitors that had survived conditioning.

The intended sense of this specimen's treatment or condition label: allogeneic hematopoietic cell transplantation with graft depleted of TCRalphabeta T cells and CD19 B cells. TCRalphabeta/CD19-depleted allogeneic hematopoietic cell grafts were given to the transplant recipients, all of whom were children. Sequencing was performed on PBMCs, taken before TCRalphabeta/CD19-depleted stem cell transplant. The sequence came from a child younger than 10 with inherited bone marrow failure, due to receive a stem cell transplant.

The CDR3 is CASSLLQGSDTQYF. The DNA sequence is given as TGTGCCAGCAGTTTATTACAGGGAAGCGATACGCAGTATTTT. The sequence links TRBV27 to TRBJ2-3; the D segment could be TRBD1, given 6 matching bases. Measured from the cysteine to the phenylalanine, the CDR3 is 14 residues long. The DNA shown is the 42-base CDR3, in frame from base 1. Sequences MNHEY (CDR1) and SMNVEV (CDR2) are obtained from the germline V gene (reference sequence). Trimming takes 1 base from V and 6 bases from J, and the germline ends sit 11 bases apart.